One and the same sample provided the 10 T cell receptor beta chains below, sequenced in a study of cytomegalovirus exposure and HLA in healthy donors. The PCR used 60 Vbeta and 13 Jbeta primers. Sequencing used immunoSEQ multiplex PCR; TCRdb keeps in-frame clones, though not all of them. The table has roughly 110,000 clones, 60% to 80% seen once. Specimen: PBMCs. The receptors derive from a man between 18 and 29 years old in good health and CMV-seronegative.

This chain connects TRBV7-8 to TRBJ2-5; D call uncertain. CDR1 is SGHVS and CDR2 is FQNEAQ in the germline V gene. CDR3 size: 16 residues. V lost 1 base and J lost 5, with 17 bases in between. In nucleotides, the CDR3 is TGTGCCAGCAGCTTAGGGGTTTTGGTCGGGTTGGAGACCCAGTACTTC. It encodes CASSLGVLVGLETQYF.

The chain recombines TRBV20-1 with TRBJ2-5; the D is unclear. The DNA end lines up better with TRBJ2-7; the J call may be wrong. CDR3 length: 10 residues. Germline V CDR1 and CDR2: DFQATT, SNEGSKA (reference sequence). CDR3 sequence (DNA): TGCAGTGCTAGAGGTTACGAGCAGTACTTC. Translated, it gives CSARGYEQYF.

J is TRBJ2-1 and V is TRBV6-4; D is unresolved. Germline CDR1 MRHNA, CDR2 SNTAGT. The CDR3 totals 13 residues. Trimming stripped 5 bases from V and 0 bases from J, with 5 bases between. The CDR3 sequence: CASSLSSYNEQFF. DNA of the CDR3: TGTGCCAGCAGTTTGAGCTCCTACAATGAGCAGTTCTTC.

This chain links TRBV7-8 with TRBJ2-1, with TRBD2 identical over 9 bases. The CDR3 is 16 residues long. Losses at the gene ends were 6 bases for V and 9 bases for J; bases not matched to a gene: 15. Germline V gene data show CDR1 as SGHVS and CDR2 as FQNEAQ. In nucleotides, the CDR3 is TGTGCCAGCAGTTGGAGACGGCTAGCGGGGCGGGGTGAGCAGTTCTTC. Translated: CASSWRRLAGRGEQFF. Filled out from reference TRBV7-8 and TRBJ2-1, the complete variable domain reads GAGVSQSPRYKVAKRGQDVALRCDPISGHVSLFWYQQALGQGPEFLTYFQNEAQLDKSGLPSDRFFAERPEGSVSTLKIQRTQQEDSAVYLCASSWRRLAGRGEQFFGPGTRLTVL.

The CDR3 DNA reads TGTGCCAGCAGCCGAGCGGGGGCGGCCACCGGGGAGCTGTTTTTT. Protein: CASSRAGAATGELFF. V is TRBV4-2 and J is TRBJ2-2, with 8 bases lining up with TRBD2. CDR3 size: 15 residues. J was trimmed by 4 bases and V by 4 bases; bases with no gene match: 5. Per germline, CDR1 LGHNA and CDR2 YNFKEQ.

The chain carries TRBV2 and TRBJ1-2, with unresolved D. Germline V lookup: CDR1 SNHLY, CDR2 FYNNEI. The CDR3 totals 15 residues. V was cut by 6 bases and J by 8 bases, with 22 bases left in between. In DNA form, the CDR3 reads TGTGCCAGCAGGAGGTCCATCGACACTGAGGGAGGCTACACCTTC. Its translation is CASRRSIDTEGGYTF. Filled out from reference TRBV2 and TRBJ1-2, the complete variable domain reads EPEVTQTPSHQVTQMGQEVILRCVPISNHLYFYWYRQILGQKVEFLVSFYNNEISEKSEIFDDQFSVERPDGSNFTLKIRSTKLEDSAMYFCASRRSIDTEGGYTFGSGTRLTVV.

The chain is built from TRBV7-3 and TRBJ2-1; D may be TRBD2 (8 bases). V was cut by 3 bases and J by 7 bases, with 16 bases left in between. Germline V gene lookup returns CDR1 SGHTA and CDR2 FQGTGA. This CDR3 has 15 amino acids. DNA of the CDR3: TGTGCCAGCAGCTTTCGACAGGGACTAGATAATGAGCAGTTCTTC. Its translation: CASSFRQGLDNEQFF.

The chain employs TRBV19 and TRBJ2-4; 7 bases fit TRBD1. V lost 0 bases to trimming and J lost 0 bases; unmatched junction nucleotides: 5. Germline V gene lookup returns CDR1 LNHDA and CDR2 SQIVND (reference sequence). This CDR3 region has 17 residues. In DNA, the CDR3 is TGTGCCAGTAGTATAGATGGGACAGTAATAGCCAAAAACATTCAGTACTTC. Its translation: CASSIDGTVIAKNIQYF.

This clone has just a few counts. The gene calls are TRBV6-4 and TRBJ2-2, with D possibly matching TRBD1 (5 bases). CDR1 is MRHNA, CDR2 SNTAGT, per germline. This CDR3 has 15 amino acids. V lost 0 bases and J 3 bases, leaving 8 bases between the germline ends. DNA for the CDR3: TGTGCCAGCAGTGACTCGGCAGGGCACACCGGGGAGCTGTTTTTT. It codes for CASSDSAGHTGELFF.

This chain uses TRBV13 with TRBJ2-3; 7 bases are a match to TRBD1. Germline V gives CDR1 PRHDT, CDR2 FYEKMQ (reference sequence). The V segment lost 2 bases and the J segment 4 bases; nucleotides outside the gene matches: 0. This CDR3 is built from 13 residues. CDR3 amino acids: CASSLRGPDTQYF. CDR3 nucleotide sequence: TGTGCCAGCAGCTTAAGGGGGCCAGATACGCAGTATTTT.